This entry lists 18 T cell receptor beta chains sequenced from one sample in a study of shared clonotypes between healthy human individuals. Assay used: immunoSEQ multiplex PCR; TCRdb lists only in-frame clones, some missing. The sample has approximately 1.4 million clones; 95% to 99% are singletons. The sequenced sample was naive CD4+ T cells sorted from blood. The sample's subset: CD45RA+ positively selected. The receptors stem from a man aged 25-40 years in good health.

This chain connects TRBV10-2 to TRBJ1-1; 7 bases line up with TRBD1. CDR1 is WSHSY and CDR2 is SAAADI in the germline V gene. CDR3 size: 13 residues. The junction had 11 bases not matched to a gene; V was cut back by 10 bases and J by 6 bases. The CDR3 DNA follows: TGCGCCACCAACCGACAGGGTTCCCCTGAAGCTTTCTTT. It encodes CATNRQGSPEAFF.

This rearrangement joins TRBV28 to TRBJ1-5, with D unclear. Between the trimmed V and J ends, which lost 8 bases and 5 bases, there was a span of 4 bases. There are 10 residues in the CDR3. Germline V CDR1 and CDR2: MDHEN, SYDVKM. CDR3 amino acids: CASSDQPQHF. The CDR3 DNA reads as TGTGCCAGCTCTGATCAGCCCCAGCATTTT.

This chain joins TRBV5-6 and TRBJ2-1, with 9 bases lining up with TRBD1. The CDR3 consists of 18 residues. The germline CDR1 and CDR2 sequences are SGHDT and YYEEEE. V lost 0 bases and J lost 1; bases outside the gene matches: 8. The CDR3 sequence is CASSLVLGQGLSYNEQFF. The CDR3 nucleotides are TGTGCCAGCAGCTTGGTTCTTGGACAGGGGTTATCCTACAATGAGCAGTTCTTC.

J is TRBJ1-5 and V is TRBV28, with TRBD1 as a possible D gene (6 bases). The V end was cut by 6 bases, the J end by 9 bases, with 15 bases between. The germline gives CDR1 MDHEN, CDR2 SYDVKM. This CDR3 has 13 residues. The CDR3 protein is CASRLEGGGPQHF. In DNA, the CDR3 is TGTGCCAGCAGGCTCGAGGGGGGAGGGCCCCAGCATTTT.

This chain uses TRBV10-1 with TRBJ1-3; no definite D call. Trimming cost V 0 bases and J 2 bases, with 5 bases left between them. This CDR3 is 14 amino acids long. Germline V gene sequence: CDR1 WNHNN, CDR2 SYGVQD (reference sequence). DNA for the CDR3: TGCGCCAGCAGTGAGTCTACGGCTGGAAACACCATATATTTT. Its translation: CASSESTAGNTIYF.

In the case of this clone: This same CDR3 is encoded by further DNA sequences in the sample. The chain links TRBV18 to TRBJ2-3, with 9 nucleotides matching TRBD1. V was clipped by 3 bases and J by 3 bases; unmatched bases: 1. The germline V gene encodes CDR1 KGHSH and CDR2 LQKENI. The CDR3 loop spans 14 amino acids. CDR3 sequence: CASSPTGGTDTQYF. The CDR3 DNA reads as TGTGCCAGCTCACCGACAGGGGGTACAGATACGCAGTATTTT.

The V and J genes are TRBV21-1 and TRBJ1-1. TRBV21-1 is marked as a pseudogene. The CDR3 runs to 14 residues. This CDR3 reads CASSKAAANTEAFF. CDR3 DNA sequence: TGTGCCAGCAGCAAAGCGGCAGCGAACACTGAAGCTTTCTTT.

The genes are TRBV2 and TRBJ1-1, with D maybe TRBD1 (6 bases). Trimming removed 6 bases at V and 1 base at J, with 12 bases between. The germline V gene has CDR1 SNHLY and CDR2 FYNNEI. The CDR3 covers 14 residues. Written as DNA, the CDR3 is TGTGCCAGCAGGTATGGACAGACGAACACTGAAGCTTTCTTT. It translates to CASRYGQTNTEAFF.

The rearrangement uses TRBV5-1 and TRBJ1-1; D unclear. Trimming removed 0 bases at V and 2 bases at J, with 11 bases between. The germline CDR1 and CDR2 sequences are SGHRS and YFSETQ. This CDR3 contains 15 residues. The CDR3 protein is CASSLDSGGNTEAFF. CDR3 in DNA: TGCGCCAGCAGCTTGGACTCGGGTGGAAACACTGAAGCTTTCTTT.

CDR3 protein: CAIRASSGSYEQYF. Written as DNA, the CDR3 is TGTGCCATCAGGGCCTCTAGCGGCTCCTACGAGCAGTACTTC. The chain carries TRBV10-3 and TRBJ2-7; 7 bases are a match to TRBD2. Germline V gives CDR1 ENHRY, CDR2 SYGVKD. The CDR3 is 14 amino acids. Trimming at V came to 6 bases and at J to 0 bases, leaving 5 bases not matched to a gene.

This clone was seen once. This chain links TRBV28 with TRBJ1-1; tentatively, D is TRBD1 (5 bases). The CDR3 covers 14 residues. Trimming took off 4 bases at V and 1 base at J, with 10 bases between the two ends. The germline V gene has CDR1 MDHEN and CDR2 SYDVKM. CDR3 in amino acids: CASSSGPRNTEAFF. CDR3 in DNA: TGTGCCAGCAGTTCGGGACCGAGGAACACTGAAGCTTTCTTT.

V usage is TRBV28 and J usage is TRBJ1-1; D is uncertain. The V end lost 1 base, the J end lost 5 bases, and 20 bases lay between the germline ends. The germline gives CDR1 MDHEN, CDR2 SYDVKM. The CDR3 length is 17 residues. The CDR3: CASSLSAGGRLRTEAFF. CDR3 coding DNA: TGTGCCAGCAGTTTATCCGCAGGTGGGCGTTTGCGGACTGAAGCTTTCTTT.

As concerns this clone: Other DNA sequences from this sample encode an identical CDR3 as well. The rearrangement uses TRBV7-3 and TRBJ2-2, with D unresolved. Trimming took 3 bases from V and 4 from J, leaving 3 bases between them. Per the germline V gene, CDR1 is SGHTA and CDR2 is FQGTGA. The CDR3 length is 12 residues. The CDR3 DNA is TGTGCCAGCAGCTTGTCCACCGGGGAGCTGTTTTTT. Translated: CASSLSTGELFF. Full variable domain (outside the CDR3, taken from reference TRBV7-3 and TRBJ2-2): GAGVSQTPSNKVTEKGKYVELRCDPISGHTALYWYRQSLGQGPEFLIYFQGTGAADDSGLPNDRFFAVRPEGSVSTLKIQRTERGDSAVYLCASSLSTGELFFGEGSRLTVL.

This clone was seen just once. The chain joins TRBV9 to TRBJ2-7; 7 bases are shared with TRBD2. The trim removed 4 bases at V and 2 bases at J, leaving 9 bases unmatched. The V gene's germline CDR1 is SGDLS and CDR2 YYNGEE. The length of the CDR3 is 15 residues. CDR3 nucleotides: TGTGCCAGCAGCCCCAAGGGGAGGGCGGCCTACGAGCAGTACTTC. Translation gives CASSPKGRAAYEQYF.

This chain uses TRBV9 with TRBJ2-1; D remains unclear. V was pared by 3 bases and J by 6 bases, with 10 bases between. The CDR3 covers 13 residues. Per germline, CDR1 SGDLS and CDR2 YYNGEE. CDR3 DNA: TGTGCCAGCAGCGGAGACATATTCAATGAGCAGTTCTTC. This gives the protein CASSGDIFNEQFF.

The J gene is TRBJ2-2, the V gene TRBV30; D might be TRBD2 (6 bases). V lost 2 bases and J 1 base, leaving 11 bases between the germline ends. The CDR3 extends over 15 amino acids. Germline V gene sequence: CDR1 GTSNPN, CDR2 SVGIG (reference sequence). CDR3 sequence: CAWSRGVRNTGELFF. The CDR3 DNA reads TGTGCCTGGAGTCGCGGGGTACGGAACACCGGGGAGCTGTTTTTT.

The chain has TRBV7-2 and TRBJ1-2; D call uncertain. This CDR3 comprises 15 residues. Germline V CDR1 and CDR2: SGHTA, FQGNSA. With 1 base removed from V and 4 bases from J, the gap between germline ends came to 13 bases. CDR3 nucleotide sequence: TGTGCCAGCAGCTTAGGTCCGAGGTTGAGCTATGGCTACACCTTC. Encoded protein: CASSLGPRLSYGYTF.

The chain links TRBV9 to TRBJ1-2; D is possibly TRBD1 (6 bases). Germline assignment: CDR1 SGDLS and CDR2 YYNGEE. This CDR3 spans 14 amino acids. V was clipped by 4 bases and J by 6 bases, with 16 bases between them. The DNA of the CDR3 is TGTGCCAGCAGCCCTCAGGACAGTACGAATGGCTACACCTTC. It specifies CASSPQDSTNGYTF.